The 26 T cell receptor beta chains given below trace back to one sample, sequenced in a study of T cell responses to AZD1222 COVID-19 vaccine. Produced via immunoSEQ multiplex PCR; TCRdb's table is partial and in-frame only. This table has 95,000 to 150,000 clones, 88% appearing once. This specimen consisted of peripheral blood, obtained on day 0 of AZD1222 vaccination. These receptors were obtained from an adult in good health.

The chain recombines TRBV20-1 with TRBJ1-1; possibly TRBD1 for D (5 bases). This CDR3 is built from 11 residues. Per germline, CDR1 DFQATT and CDR2 SNEGSKA (reference sequence). Here the CDR3 DNA reads TGCAGGGGACTATATGGGCAGGAAGCTTTCTTT. It encodes CRGLYGQEAFF.

This rearrangement joins TRBV3-1 (or the pseudogene TRBV3-2) to TRBJ1-1, with unresolved D. V was trimmed by 0 bases and J by 5 bases, leaving 13 bases between them. This CDR3 comprises 15 residues. CDR1 and CDR2 from the germline V gene are LGHDT and YNNKEL (reference sequence). CDR3 sequence reads: CASSQDEVRRTEAFF. The CDR3 coding sequence is TGTGCCAGCAGCCAAGATGAGGTCCGGAGGACTGAAGCTTTCTTT.

The chain uses TRBV29-1 and TRBJ1-1; no firm D call. V lost 0 bases to trimming and J lost 4 bases, with 9 bases between them. Germline V lookup: CDR1 SQVTM, CDR2 ANQGSEA. The CDR3 is made up of 13 amino acids. This CDR3 is CSVEDPKGTEAFF. The DNA of the CDR3 is TGCAGCGTTGAAGATCCTAAGGGCACTGAAGCTTTCTTT. Full variable domain (rest looked up from reference TRBV29-1 and TRBJ1-1): SAVISQKPSRDICQRGTSLTIQCQVDSQVTMMFWYRQQPGQSLTLIATANQGSEATYESGFVIDKFPISRPNLTFSTLTVSNMSPEDSSIYLCSVEDPKGTEAFFGQGTRLTVV.

The chain couples TRBV28 to TRBJ1-2, with D uncertain. The CDR3 has 13 residues. V was pared by 4 bases and J by 4 bases, with 10 bases between. The germline V gene encodes CDR1 MDHEN and CDR2 SYDVKM. CDR3 protein: CASSSPPLYGYTF. CDR3 coding DNA: TGTGCCAGCAGTTCCCCTCCCCTCTATGGCTACACCTTC.

V and J are TRBV7-2 and TRBJ1-5; D gene uncertain. CDR1 SGHTA and CDR2 FQGNSA come from the germline V gene. CDR3 length: 15 amino acids. The germline V and J ends were trimmed by 5 bases and 0 bases, with 11 bases remaining between them. CDR3: CASSPATYSNQPQHF. The CDR3 DNA is TGTGCCAGCAGCCCGGCAACGTATAGCAATCAGCCCCAGCATTTT.

The chain carries TRBV14 and TRBJ2-2; 7 nucleotides agree with TRBD2. CDR1 is SGHDN, CDR2 FVKESK, per germline. The CDR3 spans 13 residues. The J segment lost 6 bases and the V segment lost 4 bases, leaving 2 bases of the junction unmatched. The chain's CDR3 is CASSPGGSGELFF. CDR3 coding DNA: TGTGCCAGCAGCCCCGGGGGGTCCGGGGAGCTGTTTTTT.

Only a few counts were recorded for this clone. The J gene is TRBJ1-2, the V gene TRBV19; D not resolved. CDR3 size: 12 residues. Per the germline V gene, CDR1 is LNHDA and CDR2 is SQIVND (reference sequence). V was pared by 0 bases and J by 5 bases, with 4 bases between. CDR3 nucleotides: TGTGCCAGTAGTATAGATCAGTATGGCTACACCTTC. As protein: CASSIDQYGYTF. Full variable domain (remainder filled in from reference TRBV19 and TRBJ1-2): DGGITQSPKYLFRKEGQNVTLSCEQNLNHDAMYWYRQDPGQGLRLIYYSQIVNDFQKGDIAEGYSVSREKKESFPLTVTSAQKNPTAFYLCASSIDQYGYTFGSGTRLTVV.

J is TRBJ2-1 and V is TRBV3-1 (or the pseudogene TRBV3-2); tentatively, D is TRBD2 (5 bases). The V end lost 6 bases, the J end lost 12 bases, and 15 bases lay between the germline ends. The CDR3 loop spans 12 amino acids. Germline values: CDR1 LGHDT, CDR2 YNNKEL (reference sequence). CDR3: CASRAVGEPQFF. In DNA form, the CDR3 reads TGTGCCAGCAGAGCTGTCGGGGAGCCGCAGTTCTTC.

The DNA for the CDR3 is TGTGCCAGCAGCTTACGCGCAGGGGGACTGGATGGCTACACCTTC. Translating it yields CASSLRAGGLDGYTF. The V and J genes are TRBV7-9 and TRBJ1-2; 7 bases agree with TRBD1. The J segment lost 6 bases and the V segment lost 2 bases, leaving 9 bases of the junction unmatched. In germline, CDR1 is SEHNR, CDR2 FQNEAQ (reference sequence). This CDR3 is 15 amino acids long. Combining the CDR3 with reference TRBV7-9 and TRBJ1-2 gives the whole variable domain DTGVSQNPRHKITKRGQNVTFRCDPISEHNRLYWYRQTLGQGPEFLTYFQNEAQLEKSRLLSDRFSAERPKGSFSTLEIQRTEQGDSAMYLCASSLRAGGLDGYTFGSGTRLTVV.

This sequence joins TRBV6-2 or TRBV6-3 and TRBJ2-7; 8 bases align to TRBD2. Germline V gene lookup returns CDR1 MNHEY and CDR2 SVGEGT. There are 15 residues in the CDR3. V dropped 4 bases and J dropped 5; count of bases not matched to a gene: 10. The CDR3 spells CASSSVAGIVDEQYF. The CDR3 DNA reads as TGTGCCAGCAGTTCAGTAGCGGGGATAGTCGACGAGCAGTACTTC.

The gene calls are TRBV7-8 and TRBJ2-1; D is tentatively TRBD1 or TRBD2 (5 bases each). V was trimmed by 4 bases and J by 4 bases, leaving 17 bases between them. Per the germline V gene, CDR1 is SGHVS and CDR2 is FQNEAQ. The CDR3 covers 16 residues. This chain's CDR3 is CASSYKAGTSYNEQFF. Written as DNA, the CDR3 is TGTGCCAGCAGCTACAAAGCCGGGACGTCTTACAATGAGCAGTTCTTC.

The CDR3 loop is CASSPASGGYQETQYF. DNA of the CDR3: TGTGCCAGCAGCCCCGCCAGCGGGGGTTACCAAGAGACCCAGTACTTC. This chain uses TRBV5-4 with TRBJ2-5; 8 nucleotides agree with TRBD2. There are 16 residues in the CDR3. Germline V gene lookup returns CDR1 SGHNT and CDR2 YYREEE (reference sequence). V trimming: 4 bases; J trimming: 0 bases; junction bases outside the gene matches: 8. Looking up the rest from reference TRBV5-4 and TRBJ2-5 gives the full variable domain: ETGVTQSPTHLIKTRGQQVTLRCSSQSGHNTVSWYQQALGQGPQFIFQYYREEENGRGNFPPRFSGLQFPNYSSELNVNALELDDSALYLCASSPASGGYQETQYFGPGTRLLVL.

This clone was observed a single time. This chain uses TRBV27 with TRBJ2-3, with TRBD2 identical over 16 bases. The CDR3 runs to 17 residues. Unmatched junction bases numbered 8, after V lost 5 bases and J lost 6 bases. Per the germline V gene, CDR1 is MNHEY and CDR2 is SMNVEV (reference sequence). CDR3 amino acids: CASSPGTSGGAEDTQYF. The CDR3, as DNA: TGTGCCAGCAGTCCCGGGACTAGCGGGGGGGCTGAGGATACGCAGTATTTT.

V and J are TRBV3-1 (or the pseudogene TRBV3-2) and TRBJ1-2; D gene ambiguous. This CDR3 spans 11 amino acids. Trimming removed 0 bases from V and 13 bases from J, with 9 bases in between. Germline V gives CDR1 LGHDT, CDR2 YNNKEL (reference sequence). The CDR3 spells CASSQDYTFTF. The CDR3 DNA follows: TGTGCCAGCAGCCAAGATTACACGTTCACCTTC.

The chain links TRBV6-2 or TRBV6-3 to TRBJ2-7; D uncertain. Per germline, CDR1 MNHEY and CDR2 SVGEGT. The ends were cut back, 0 bases at V and 3 bases at J, with 9 bases in the middle. The CDR3 spans 14 residues. CDR3 loop: CASSYSHTNYEQYF. CDR3 DNA sequence: TGTGCCAGCAGTTACTCCCACACTAACTACGAGCAGTACTTC.

V usage is TRBV12-5 and J usage is TRBJ1-2; TRBD1 aligns across 10 bases. Germline lookup yields CDR1 LGHNT and CDR2 FRNRAP. Unmatched junction bases numbered 2, after V lost 0 bases and J lost 4 bases. The CDR3 extends over 15 amino acids. In DNA form, the CDR3 reads TGTGCTAGTGGTTTGGTGACAGGGGGCGGCTATGGCTACACCTTC. It specifies CASGLVTGGGYGYTF.

The chain recombines TRBV29-1 with TRBJ2-1, with D perhaps matching TRBD1 (5 bases). V was cut by 3 bases and J by 6 bases, with 12 bases left in between. CDR1 SQVTM and CDR2 ANQGSEA come from the germline V gene. The CDR3 runs 13 residues. CDR3 in DNA: TGCAGCGTTGAGGAGTCAGGGTTCAATGAGCAGTTCTTC. This gives the protein CSVEESGFNEQFF.

The chain links TRBV19 to TRBJ1-1; D ambiguous. Between the trimmed V and J ends, which lost 3 bases and 5 bases, there was a span of 10 bases. The CDR3 length is 13 residues. CDR1 is LNHDA and CDR2 is SQIVND in the germline V gene (reference sequence). The CDR3 DNA follows: TGTGCCAGTAGTATGCCCCCTCGGACTGAAGCTTTCTTT. Encoded protein: CASSMPPRTEAFF.

This chain uses TRBV7-9 with TRBJ1-2; D ambiguous. V was trimmed by 0 bases and J by 8 bases, leaving 10 bases between them. The CDR3 covers 13 residues. Per germline, CDR1 SEHNR and CDR2 FQNEAQ (reference sequence). CDR3 residues: CASSLAASGGYTF. CDR3 nucleotides: TGTGCCAGCAGCTTAGCGGCCAGTGGCGGCTACACCTTC.

The V and J genes are TRBV20-1 and TRBJ1-5; no clear D gene. The CDR3 is 15 residues long. V lost 3 bases to trimming and J lost 2 bases, with 14 bases between them. The V gene's germline CDR1 is DFQATT and CDR2 SNEGSKA (reference sequence). This CDR3 is CSASWAARGNQPQHF. The DNA for the CDR3 is TGCAGTGCTAGTTGGGCGGCACGCGGCAATCAGCCCCAGCATTTT.

The chain recombines TRBV7-2 with TRBJ1-1, with D maybe TRBD1 (6 bases). V was shortened by 3 bases and J by 4 bases, with 15 bases between the two germline ends. This CDR3 region has 15 residues. Looked up from germline, CDR1 is SGHTA and CDR2 is FQGNSA. The CDR3 sequence: CASSFTGGAGTEAFF. CDR3 DNA sequence: TGTGCCAGCAGCTTCACTGGGGGGGCTGGCACTGAAGCTTTCTTT.

The J gene is TRBJ1-2, the V gene TRBV21-1; TRBD1, the table's D call, was not compared with the DNA. TRBV21-1 is designated a pseudogene. This CDR3 has 13 amino acids. In DNA, the CDR3 is TGTGCCAGCAGGGATGGGGACAGCCGCGGCTACACCTTC. This encodes CASRDGDSRGYTF.

V usage is TRBV7-2 and J usage is TRBJ1-3; possible D gene TRBD1, 5 bases. V dropped 1 base and J dropped 4 bases, with 14 bases sitting between them. Germline V gives CDR1 SGHTA, CDR2 FQGNSA. The CDR3 contains 16 residues. The CDR3 DNA reads as TGTGCCAGCAGCTTAGATCAGCAGGGACTGGGAAACACCATATATTTT. Its protein product is CASSLDQQGLGNTIYF.

V gene TRBV6-1 combines with J gene TRBJ2-1; 7 bases line up with TRBD2. From germline, CDR1 is MNHNS and CDR2 SASEGT. The CDR3 runs to 15 residues. V shed 2 bases, J shed 2 bases, and the junction held 3 bases outside the gene matches. CDR3 coding DNA: TGTGCCAGCAGTGAAAAGCGGGGACCCTACAATGAGCAGTTCTTC. Amino acid sequence: CASSEKRGPYNEQFF.

This chain uses TRBV6-2 or TRBV6-3 with TRBJ1-2, with TRBD1 matching over 11 bases. Unmatched junction bases numbered 7, after V lost 5 bases and J lost 8 bases. Germline CDR1 MNHEY, CDR2 SVGEGT. The CDR3 loop spans 14 amino acids. The CDR3 region is CASSRTGGVGGYTF. The CDR3 coding sequence is TGTGCCAGCAGTAGGACAGGGGGCGTCGGGGGCTACACCTTC.

This clone was seen just once. V and J are TRBV5-4 and TRBJ2-7, with D tentatively TRBD1 (7 bases). V was clipped by 0 bases and J by 2 bases, with 12 bases between them. Germline values: CDR1 SGHNT, CDR2 YYREEE (reference sequence). This CDR3 is built from 15 residues. CDR3 sequence reads: CASSLGGRGAYEQYF. CDR3 coding DNA: TGTGCCAGCAGCTTGGGGGGCAGGGGGGCCTACGAGCAGTACTTC. Drawing the rest from reference TRBV5-4 and TRBJ2-7, the complete variable domain is ETGVTQSPTHLIKTRGQQVTLRCSSQSGHNTVSWYQQALGQGPQFIFQYYREEENGRGNFPPRFSGLQFPNYSSELNVNALELDDSALYLCASSLGGRGAYEQYFGPGTRLTVT.